This T cell receptor beta chain was captured by sequencing in a study of blood T cell repertoires in COVID-19. Seattle patient enrollment occurred during active infection, with longitudinal follow-up thereafter. The CDR3 contains 11 residues. CDR1 SGHNT and CDR2 YYREEE come from the germline V gene (reference sequence). This table comes from immunoSEQ multiplex PCR, and its TCRdb copy is limited to in-frame clones, with some not included. The table includes about 300,000 clones, under 90% detected once. Points on this clone: Germline is not matched at one junction end, which may reflect a read error.

The genes are TRBV5-4 and TRBJ1-2; D perhaps matches TRBD1 (5 bases). The sample was peripheral blood. The sequence was obtained from a woman aged 25-40 years with COVID-19, enrolled during active disease. The CDR3 DNA follows: TGTGCCAGCAGCTTGGCAGGCAGGGCGGCCTTC. It encodes CASSLAGRAAF. The variable domain in full, with the rest retrieved from reference TRBV5-4 and TRBJ1-2, is ETGVTQSPTHLIKTRGQQVTLRCSSQSGHNTVSWYQQALGQGPQFIFQYYREEENGRGNFPPRFSGLQFPNYSSELNVNALELDDSALYLCASSLAGRAAFGSGTRLTVV.